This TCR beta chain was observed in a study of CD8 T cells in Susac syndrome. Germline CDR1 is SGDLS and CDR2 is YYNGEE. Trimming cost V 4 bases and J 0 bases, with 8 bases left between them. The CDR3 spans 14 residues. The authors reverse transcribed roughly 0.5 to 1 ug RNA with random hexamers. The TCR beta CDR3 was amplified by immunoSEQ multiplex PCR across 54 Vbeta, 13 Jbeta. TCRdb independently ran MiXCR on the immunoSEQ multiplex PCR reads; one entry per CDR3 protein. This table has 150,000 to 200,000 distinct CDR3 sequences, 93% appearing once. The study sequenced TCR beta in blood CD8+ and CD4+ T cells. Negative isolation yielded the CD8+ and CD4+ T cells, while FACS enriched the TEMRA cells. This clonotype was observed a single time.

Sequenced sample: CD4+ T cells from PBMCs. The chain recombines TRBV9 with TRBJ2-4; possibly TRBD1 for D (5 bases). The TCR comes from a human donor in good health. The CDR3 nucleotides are TGTGCCAGCAGCCCGACAGTAGCCAAAAACATTCAGTACTTC. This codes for CASSPTVAKNIQYF.